Sequencing of this TCR beta chain was carried out in a study of neurological immune-mediated disorders. General study results and limits: Across subjects, expanded clones had no CDR3 amino acid sequences in common, pointing to private repertoires in all groups.

The CDR3 loop spans 15 amino acids. CDR1 and CDR2 (germline): SGDLS, YYNGEE. After removal of 0 bases from V and 5 bases from J, the junction contained 4 bases not matched to a gene. Maryland, USA blood bank volunteers served as healthy controls. The unsorted libraries were prepared from 2 million PBMCs (stored at -80 C). 5'RACE generated cDNA with 10-nucleotide random UMIs. MiXCR, run by TCRdb on the 5' RACE reads, gives a single entry per CDR3 protein. The repertoire includes some 32,000 distinct CDR3 sequences, roughly 14% of them detected once, and 25% to 35% sits in the top ten. This clonotype has a count of ten or more. Its antigen is unknown.

The rearrangement uses TRBV9 and TRBJ2-1; 8 bases map to TRBD1. The sequenced sample was PBMCs. The sequence was collected from a man aged 65 to 85 in good health. This chain's CDR3 is CASSVGQGANNEQFF. CDR3 bases: TGTGCCAGCAGCGTAGGGCAGGGGGCAAACAATGAGCAGTTCTTC.